The 32 T cell receptor beta chains in this list originate from one sample, sequenced in a study of cytomegalovirus exposure and HLA in healthy donors (TCRdb year 2017). Libraries were made using the immunoSEQ multiplex PCR assay. A mixture of 60 forward primers for TCR Vbeta segments and 13 reverse primers for TCR Jbeta segments was used in the multiplex PCR. The table was pulled from immuneACCESS by TCRdb, which kept in-frame rearrangements only. Such tables lose some clones; where checked, under half of the loss comes from unresolved V genes, and the rest has no known cause. Across this sample there are about 180,000 clones, with about 75% seen only once. The ten largest clones take up roughly 6% of the sample. Sequencing was performed on PBMCs. These TCRs come from a man between 40 and 49 years old in good health and CMV-seropositive.

J is TRBJ2-1 and V is TRBV10-1; 8 nucleotides agree with TRBD2. Germline CDR1 reads WNHNN; CDR2 reads SYGVQD (reference sequence). The CDR3 has 14 amino acids. J gave up 2 bases and V 3 bases, and 0 bases lay outside the gene matches. The CDR3 loop reads CASSELAAYNEQFF. As DNA, the CDR3 is TGCGCCAGCAGTGAACTAGCGGCCTACAATGAGCAGTTCTTC.

This rearrangement joins TRBV6-1 to TRBJ2-7; 9 nucleotides line up with TRBD1. Germline trimming cut 6 bases from V and 7 bases from J; bases unmatched to any gene: 13. Germline-derived CDR1 and CDR2 are MNHNS and SASEGT. This CDR3 has 15 residues. The CDR3 DNA follows: TGTGCCAGCAGATCCTCCGGGACAGGGAATTCAGAGCAGTACTTC. It encodes CASRSSGTGNSEQYF.

A note on this clone: At one boundary the junction diverges from the germline segment, which might be a read error. The chain links TRBV27 to TRBJ2-7; perhaps TRBD2 as D (6 bases). Per germline, CDR1 MNHEY and CDR2 SMNVEV (reference sequence). This CDR3 comprises 12 residues. CDR3 sequence: CANQMREYGQYF. CDR3 in DNA: TGTGCCAACCAGATGCGGGAATACGGGCAGTACTTC.

As regards this clone: An end of the junction does not agree with germline; a read error may underlie this. The chain couples TRBV28 to TRBJ1-6; D gene ambiguous. The germline gives CDR1 MDHEN, CDR2 SYDVKM. This CDR3 region has 12 residues. The CDR3 region is CASSVSAGLKDF. DNA for the CDR3: TGTGCCAGCAGCGTCAGCGCAGGACTGAAGGACTTT.

This chain connects TRBV6-6 to TRBJ1-4; TRBD1 agrees at 10 bases. With 5 bases clipped from V and 5 bases from J, the junction kept 2 bases outside the gene matches. This CDR3 region has 14 residues. The germline V gene encodes CDR1 MNHNY and CDR2 SVGAGI (reference sequence). CDR3 DNA sequence: TGTGCCAGCAGTACGGGACAGGGGAATGAAAAACTGTTTTTT. This gives the protein CASSTGQGNEKLFF.

This chain joins TRBV5-1 and TRBJ2-5; D is possibly TRBD2 (5 bases). This CDR3 comprises 15 residues. CDR1 SGHRS and CDR2 YFSETQ come from the germline V gene. V lost 3 bases and J 4 bases, leaving 16 bases between the germline ends. The CDR3 here is CASSSMDWPGETQYF. The CDR3 DNA reads as TGCGCCAGCAGCTCGATGGACTGGCCGGGAGAGACCCAGTACTTC.

This chain joins TRBV28 and TRBJ1-4; the D is unclear. CDR1 and CDR2 from the germline V gene are MDHEN and SYDVKM. The CDR3 length is 16 residues. V shed 7 bases and J shed 5 bases, with 20 bases lying between them. CDR3 loop: CASNPYDPGINEKLFF. The CDR3 nucleotides read TGTGCCAGCAACCCTTATGATCCGGGTATCAATGAAAAACTGTTTTTT.

This chain links TRBV28 with TRBJ2-2; 11 nucleotides line up with TRBD2. Trimming took 2 bases from V and 2 from J; bases not matched to a gene: 4. Per the germline V gene, CDR1 is MDHEN and CDR2 is SYDVKM. The CDR3 is made up of 17 amino acids. The CDR3 nucleotides read TGTGCCAGCAGTTTACCGGGACTAGCGGACAACACCGGGGAGCTGTTTTTT. Translation: CASSLPGLADNTGELFF.

This chain connects TRBV19 to TRBJ1-5; tentatively, D is TRBD1 (6 bases). This CDR3 has 14 residues. CDR1 and CDR2 (germline): LNHDA, SQIVND (reference sequence). Trimming stripped 7 bases from V and 3 bases from J, with 13 bases between. The CDR3 is CASTPDRYNQPQHF. For the CDR3, the DNA is TGTGCCAGTACCCCGGACAGATACAATCAGCCCCAGCATTTT. The whole variable domain, remainder taken from reference TRBV19 and TRBJ1-5, is DGGITQSPKYLFRKEGQNVTLSCEQNLNHDAMYWYRQDPGQGLRLIYYSQIVNDFQKGDIAEGYSVSREKKESFPLTVTSAQKNPTAFYLCASTPDRYNQPQHFGDGTRLSIL.

This chain uses TRBV5-8 with TRBJ2-7; a weak D match, TRBD2 (5 bases). Germline V gene data show CDR1 as SGHTS and CDR2 as YDEGEE. Trimming removed 5 bases at V and 2 bases at J, with 17 bases between. The CDR3 is 15 amino acids. Written as DNA, the CDR3 is TGTGCCAGCAGGCTTGGTCTGAGGGAGCCCTACGAGCAGTACTTC. It is translated as CASRLGLREPYEQYF.

The genes are TRBV19 and TRBJ2-7; tentative D call: TRBD2 (6 bases). Germline lookup yields CDR1 LNHDA and CDR2 SQIVND (reference sequence). The CDR3 runs 11 residues. Trimming left V 5 bases short and J 7 bases short, with 9 bases between. CDR3 loop: CASSPGGEQYF. The CDR3 nucleotides are TGTGCCAGTAGTCCTGGGGGGGAGCAGTACTTC.

The chain has TRBV28 and TRBJ2-3; D gene ambiguous. Trimming left V 3 bases short and J 6 bases short, with 7 bases between. The CDR3 covers 12 residues. Germline V gene data show CDR1 as MDHEN and CDR2 as SYDVKM. In nucleotides, the CDR3 is TGTGCCAGCAGTTTGGTTGGCGATACGCAGTATTTT. Residues: CASSLVGDTQYF. Together with reference TRBV28 and TRBJ2-3, the CDR3 gives the full variable domain: DVKVTQSSRYLVKRTGEKVFLECVQDMDHENMFWYRQDPGLGLRLIYFSYDVKMKEKGDIPEGYSVSREKKERFSLILESASTNQTSMYLCASSLVGDTQYFGPGTRLTVL.

The rearrangement links TRBV4-2 to TRBJ2-4; maybe TRBD1 (5 bases). Germline V gene lookup returns CDR1 LGHNA and CDR2 YNFKEQ. V lost 4 bases and J lost 9, with 19 bases in between. The CDR3 is 15 amino acids. CDR3: CASSPHIDSVSIQYF. CDR3 nucleotide sequence: TGTGCCAGCAGCCCTCACATAGACAGTGTCAGCATTCAGTACTTC.

This chain joins TRBV6-4 and TRBJ2-3, with a tentative D call TRBD1 (6 bases). Looked up from germline, CDR1 is MRHNA and CDR2 is SNTAGT. V was cut by 4 bases and J by 0 bases, with 8 bases left in between. CDR3 length: 14 amino acids. The CDR3 here is CASSVQGSTDTQYF. Written as DNA, the CDR3 is TGTGCCAGCAGTGTTCAGGGGAGCACAGATACGCAGTATTTT.

The chain employs TRBV7-5 and TRBJ2-3; whether TRBD2, the table's D call, matches the DNA was not checked. TRBV7-5 is assigned pseudogene status. This CDR3 has 19 amino acids. The CDR3 here is CARSRPGLAGGDSTDTQYF. The CDR3 nucleotides are TGTGCCAGAAGCAGACCGGGACTAGCGGGAGGTGATAGCACAGATACGCAGTATTTT.

The chain is built from TRBV7-9 and TRBJ1-1, with TRBD1 matching over 8 bases. V gave up 5 bases and J gave up 4 bases; unmatched junction bases: 6. CDR1 is SEHNR, CDR2 FQNEAQ, per germline (reference sequence). The CDR3 is 14 amino acids. CDR3 sequence (DNA): TGTGCCAGCAGCGTGCAGGGGGCGGGCACTGAAGCTTTCTTT. Protein sequence: CASSVQGAGTEAFF.

The rearrangement links TRBV28 to TRBJ1-5, with D perhaps matching TRBD1 (6 bases). The V gene's germline CDR1 is MDHEN and CDR2 SYDVKM. The CDR3 has 16 residues. V gave up 2 bases and J gave up 1 base, with 12 bases separating them. The DNA of the CDR3 is TGTGCCAGCAGTTTAAGGGTGGGGGCAAGCAATCAGCCCCAGCATTTT. Amino acids: CASSLRVGASNQPQHF.

V gene TRBV28 combines with J gene TRBJ1-1, with D unclear. This CDR3 comprises 14 residues. Looked up from germline, CDR1 is MDHEN and CDR2 is SYDVKM. With 3 bases removed from V and 0 bases from J, the gap between germline ends came to 8 bases. CDR3: CASSFQAMNTEAFF. DNA of the CDR3: TGTGCCAGCAGTTTTCAGGCTATGAACACTGAAGCTTTCTTT.

J is TRBJ2-3 and V is TRBV5-4, with D perhaps matching TRBD2 (5 bases). V lost 4 bases to trimming and J lost 2 bases, with 14 bases between them. The CDR3 has 15 residues. Germline values: CDR1 SGHNT, CDR2 YYREEE (reference sequence). This chain's CDR3 is CASSPTGTFTDTQYF. DNA of the CDR3: TGTGCCAGCAGCCCGACGGGAACTTTCACAGATACGCAGTATTTT.

The J gene is TRBJ2-1, the V gene TRBV27, with 7 bases aligning to TRBD1. The CDR3 is made up of 19 amino acids. CDR1 and CDR2 from the germline V gene are MNHEY and SMNVEV (reference sequence). After removal of 8 bases from V and 0 bases from J, the junction contained 19 bases not matched to a gene. The CDR3 DNA is TGTGCCAGCCGACCGCGAGACAGGGAAGGACATCCCTCCTACAATGAGCAGTTCTTC. It codes for CASRPRDREGHPSYNEQFF.

This clone was found a few times. CDR3 DNA sequence: TGTGCCAGCCAGATAGCGGGGGGTTCCTACGAGCAGTACTTC. This codes for CASQIAGGSYEQYF. The V gene is TRBV27, the J gene TRBJ2-7; 10 bases fit TRBD2. There are 14 residues in the CDR3. Germline V gives CDR1 MNHEY, CDR2 SMNVEV (reference sequence). Losses at the gene ends were 8 bases for V and 1 base for J; bases not matched to a gene: 5.

This clone was detected once. This CDR3 is CASSYRTGGEDEQYF. In nucleotides, the CDR3 is TGTGCCAGCAGCTATCGGACAGGGGGAGAGGACGAGCAGTACTTC. V gene TRBV5-6 combines with J gene TRBJ2-7, with 10 bases that match TRBD1. V gave up 3 bases and J gave up 5 bases; unmatched junction bases: 8. Germline CDR1 is SGHDT and CDR2 is YYEEEE. CDR3 length: 15 amino acids.

As for this clone: The sample carries other DNA sequences with the same CDR3. V and J are TRBV29-1 and TRBJ2-7; TRBD1 matches at 9 bases. V gave up 4 bases and J gave up 4 bases; unmatched junction bases: 2. CDR3 length: 12 residues. Germline CDR1 and CDR2: SQVTM and ANQGSEA. The CDR3 loop is CSVGDRGYEQYF. The CDR3 DNA reads TGCAGCGTTGGAGACAGGGGGTACGAGCAGTACTTC.

This chain connects TRBV28 to TRBJ2-3, with 7 bases lining up with TRBD1. The V segment lost 3 bases and the J segment 4 bases; nucleotides outside the gene matches: 1. CDR1 and CDR2 from the germline V gene are MDHEN and SYDVKM. This CDR3 has 13 amino acids. The CDR3 loop reads CASSLGQPDTQYF. As DNA, the CDR3 is TGTGCCAGCAGTTTGGGACAGCCAGATACGCAGTATTTT.

V gene TRBV6-5 combines with J gene TRBJ1-2; 8 nucleotides agree with TRBD1. CDR3 length equals 14 residues. The junction had 6 bases not matched to a gene; V was cut back by 4 bases and J by 5 bases. The germline gives CDR1 MNHEY, CDR2 SVGAGI. The CDR3 region has the DNA TGTGCCAGCAGTTCCGGGACAGGCTTTTATGGCTACACCTTC. It is translated as CASSSGTGFYGYTF.

V and J are TRBV19 and TRBJ2-3; 14 nucleotides match TRBD2. Per germline, CDR1 LNHDA and CDR2 SQIVND (reference sequence). After removal of 8 bases from V and 3 bases from J, the junction contained 4 bases not matched to a gene. The CDR3 consists of 15 residues. CDR3 bases: TGTGCCAGTGGACTAGCGGGAGGAAGGACAGATACGCAGTATTTT. Amino acids: CASGLAGGRTDTQYF.

This sequence joins TRBV7-8 and TRBJ1-2; tentatively, D is TRBD1 (6 bases). The CDR3 runs to 13 residues. With 5 bases removed from V and 8 bases from J, the gap between germline ends came to 15 bases. The V gene's germline CDR1 is SGHVS and CDR2 FQNEAQ. The CDR3 protein is CASSPGGGAGYTF. In nucleotides, the CDR3 is TGTGCCAGCAGCCCCGGCGGGGGGGCGGGCTACACCTTC.

The J gene is TRBJ1-5, the V gene TRBV12-2; the tabulated D call, TRBD1, remains unverified against the DNA. TRBV12-2 is reported as a pseudogene. CDR3 length: 16 residues. CDR3: CASRPAGKYQGGPQHF. CDR3 sequence (DNA): TGTGCAAGTCGCCCCGCTGGCAAATATCAGGGGGGGCCCCAGCATTTT.

The chain combines TRBV11-2 with TRBJ2-1; 9 bases match TRBD1. Germline values: CDR1 SGHAT, CDR2 FQNNGV. J was trimmed by 0 bases and V by 10 bases; bases with no gene match: 10. This CDR3 has 16 residues. CDR3 DNA sequence: TGTGCCACTTCCCCGCGGACAGGGGTCTCCTACAATGAGCAGTTCTTC. Its protein product is CATSPRTGVSYNEQFF.

The chain has TRBV18 and TRBJ1-4, with a possible D match to TRBD1 (5 bases). Germline loops: CDR1 KGHSH, CDR2 LQKENI. This CDR3 has 17 residues. Trimming shortened V by 1 base and J by 6 bases, and 18 bases separated the two germline ends. The CDR3 loop reads CASSPRRDPGMDEKLFF. CDR3 DNA sequence: TGTGCCAGCTCACCACGGAGGGACCCGGGGATGGATGAAAAACTGTTTTTT.

The CDR3 region has the DNA TGTGCCAGCAGCTTAGAAACGGGTTGGCAGGGGGGAAACACTGAAGCTTTCTTT. Its protein is CASSLETGWQGGNTEAFF. The chain recombines TRBV7-9 with TRBJ1-1, with 7 bases lining up with TRBD1. Germline V gives CDR1 SEHNR, CDR2 FQNEAQ (reference sequence). The CDR3 contains 18 residues. Trimming took 1 base from V and 2 from J; bases not matched to a gene: 13. Supplemented by reference TRBV7-9 and TRBJ1-1, the full variable domain reads DTGVSQNPRHKITKRGQNVTFRCDPISEHNRLYWYRQTLGQGPEFLTYFQNEAQLEKSRLLSDRFSAERPKGSFSTLEIQRTEQGDSAMYLCASSLETGWQGGNTEAFFGQGTRLTVV.

The chain links TRBV28 to TRBJ1-5, with D perhaps matching TRBD1 (5 bases). CDR1 and CDR2 (germline): MDHEN, SYDVKM. This CDR3 spans 14 amino acids. The V gene lost 2 bases and the J gene lost 6 bases, with 11 bases spanning the gap. In nucleotides, the CDR3 is TGTGCCAGCAGTTTAACGGGGGGAGGTCAGCCCCAGCATTTT. Translating it yields CASSLTGGGQPQHF.